This T cell receptor (beta chain) was sequenced during a study of vaccination and CD4 T cells after COVID-19. Across the whole study: Recovered patients in the cohort numbered six men and four women, two of them Hispanic. With a range of 35 to 161, the median interval from diagnosis to drawing post-COVID samples was approximately 100 days. Sampling that followed vaccination took place a median about 71 days after dose two, within a range of 14 to 241.

The Oncomine TCR Beta short-read assay sequenced DNA from cultured CD4+ T cells. Each CDR3 protein gets one entry after TCRdb re-called the PCR reads with MiXCR. Of under 4,000 distinct CDR3 sequences listed, roughly 30% are singletons. The CDR3 runs 15 residues. V dropped 8 bases and J dropped 2; count of bases not matched to a gene: 11. From germline, CDR1 is ENHRY and CDR2 SYGVKD. Treatment given: approximately 10-day PBMC culture with coronavirus spike peptide pools or control peptides (ViraFEST assay). By share of the sample, this clonotype is large (0.1 to 1%). As yet, its antigen is unknown. The origin of this receptor is a human donor who had recovered from COVID-19. The V call is TRBV10-3, the J call TRBJ1-1; the match to TRBD1 covers 7 bases. Sequenced material: CD4+ T cells from blood, cultured in vitro. The DNA for the CDR3 is TGTGCCATCGGGACAGAAGACAAGACAAACACTGAAGCTTTCTTT. As protein: CAIGTEDKTNTEAFF.